The next 22 T cell receptor beta chains were all read from a single sample in a study of cytomegalovirus exposure and HLA in healthy donors. The PCR used 60 Vbeta and 13 Jbeta primers. TCRdb keeps only in-frame clones here, not all; method: immunoSEQ multiplex PCR. In the table there are 84,000 or so clones, less than 85% of which are singletons. The sample consisted of PBMCs. These receptor sequences come from a human donor in good health.

The rearrangement joins TRBV7-9 to TRBJ1-2; TRBD1 aligns across 7 bases. This CDR3 contains 15 residues. CDR1 and CDR2 (germline): SEHNR, FQNEAQ (reference sequence). With 1 base clipped from V and 2 bases from J, the junction kept 4 bases outside the gene matches. The CDR3 sequence: CASSLVTGPNYGYTF. The CDR3 DNA reads TGTGCCAGCAGCTTAGTGACAGGGCCCAACTATGGCTACACCTTC.

V gene TRBV19 combines with J gene TRBJ1-1; perhaps TRBD1 as D (6 bases). The CDR3 has 15 amino acids. The germline CDR1 and CDR2 sequences are LNHDA and SQIVND (reference sequence). V was trimmed by 4 bases and J by 4 bases, leaving 16 bases between them. The DNA for the CDR3 is TGTGCCAGTAGTAACCGGGGAGGGGGGGTCACTGAAGCTTTCTTT. This encodes CASSNRGGGVTEAFF.

The rearrangement uses TRBV7-9 and TRBJ1-1; no clear D gene. The length of the CDR3 is 13 residues. Trimming pared 6 bases from V and 1 base from J, leaving 9 bases between. Looked up from germline, CDR1 is SEHNR and CDR2 is FQNEAQ (reference sequence). The CDR3 here is CASRLTTNTEAFF. CDR3 DNA: TGTGCCAGCAGGTTAACAACGAACACTGAAGCTTTCTTT.

This clone was counted once. V gene TRBV27 combines with J gene TRBJ1-5, with a weak D call TRBD1 (5 bases). The CDR3 runs 15 residues. V lost 0 bases and J lost 6, with 12 bases in between. Germline assignment: CDR1 MNHEY and CDR2 SMNVEV (reference sequence). CDR3 bases: TGTGCCAGCAGTTTATCGGGGCAGGGAGGTCAGCCCCAGCATTTT. Its translation is CASSLSGQGGQPQHF.

The CDR3 spells CASSSNRQGRDYGYTF. Here the CDR3 DNA reads TGTGCCAGCAGTTCGAATCGACAGGGGCGGGACTATGGCTACACCTTC. The chain couples TRBV6-5 to TRBJ1-2, with 8 bases fitting TRBD1. The germline V gene has CDR1 MNHEY and CDR2 SVGAGI. The CDR3 runs 16 residues. Losses at the gene ends were 4 bases for V and 3 bases for J; bases not matched to a gene: 10.

To note about this clone: Relative to the germline gene, one junction end is altered; a read error may explain this. This chain connects TRBV5-1 to TRBJ1-5, with TRBD1 matching over 7 bases. There are 13 residues in the CDR3. The germline CDR1 and CDR2 sequences are SGHRS and YFSETQ. The DNA of the CDR3 is TGCGCCAGCATCCGACAGGGCAGTCAGCCCCAGAATTTT. Its translation is CASIRQGSQPQNF.

V usage is TRBV11-3 and J usage is TRBJ2-2, with TRBD2 matching 7 bases. Germline values: CDR1 SGHNT, CDR2 YENEEA. This CDR3 spans 14 amino acids. V trimming: 5 bases; J trimming: 6 bases; junction bases outside the gene matches: 6. The CDR3 here is CASSPGGSAGELFF. In nucleotides, the CDR3 is TGTGCCAGCAGCCCGGGGGGTTCGGCCGGGGAGCTGTTTTTT.

The rearrangement uses TRBV19 and TRBJ2-5, with 11 bases that match TRBD1. The CDR3 length is 17 residues. Germline CDR1 is LNHDA and CDR2 is SQIVND (reference sequence). V trimming: 3 bases; J trimming: 4 bases; junction bases outside the gene matches: 10. CDR3 nucleotide sequence: TGTGCCAGTAGTATGCCTCGGACAGGGGGCGGCGGAGAGACCCAGTACTTC. Protein: CASSMPRTGGGGETQYF.

J is TRBJ2-1 and V is TRBV5-1, with 12 bases fitting TRBD2. Trimming cost V 3 bases and J 5 bases; bases outside gene matches: 9. CDR1 is SGHRS, CDR2 YFSETQ, per germline. The CDR3 has 17 amino acids. The CDR3 region is CASSWASGGASNNEQFF. DNA for the CDR3: TGCGCCAGCAGCTGGGCTAGCGGGGGGGCCAGTAACAATGAGCAGTTCTTC. The full variable domain, rest sourced from reference TRBV5-1 and TRBJ2-1, is KAGVTQTPRYLIKTRGQQVTLSCSPISGHRSVSWYQQTPGQGLQFLFEYFSETQRNKGNFPGRFSGRQFSNSRSEMNVSTLELGDSALYLCASSWASGGASNNEQFFGPGTRLTVL.

V is TRBV6-6 and J is TRBJ1-2, with 7 bases matching TRBD1. V was clipped by 5 bases and J by 6 bases; unmatched bases: 6. The length of the CDR3 is 13 residues. Germline-derived CDR1 and CDR2 are MNHNY and SVGAGI (reference sequence). CDR3 DNA sequence: TGTGCCAGCAGTCCAACAGGGGAGGATGGCTACACCTTC. This gives the protein CASSPTGEDGYTF.

The chain carries TRBV2 and TRBJ1-5; D is undetermined. V shed 2 bases and J shed 1 base, with 9 bases lying between them. The CDR3 sequence is 15 residues long. The germline gives CDR1 SNHLY, CDR2 FYNNEI. The CDR3 protein is CASSETWRSNQPQHF. The CDR3 DNA reads TGTGCCAGCAGTGAAACCTGGCGGAGCAATCAGCCCCAGCATTTT.

The rearrangement joins TRBV4-1 to TRBJ2-7; D is ambiguous. There are 15 residues in the CDR3. The V end was cut by 0 bases, the J end by 6 bases, with 15 bases between. The germline V gene has CDR1 MGHRA and CDR2 YSYEKL. The CDR3, as DNA: TGCGCCAGCAGCCAAGATGACCTAGGAACCGGCGAGCAGTACTTC. Encoded protein: CASSQDDLGTGEQYF.

This clone is a singleton in its sample. The chain couples TRBV6-5 to TRBJ2-3; weak D call: TRBD2 (6 bases). The CDR3 spans 13 residues. The V end was cut by 11 bases, the J end by 0 bases, with 12 bases between. Germline CDR1 reads MNHEY; CDR2 reads SVGAGI. The CDR3 protein is CALGRPSTDTQYF. The CDR3 coding sequence is TGTGCCCTCGGGAGACCCAGCACAGATACGCAGTATTTT.

V gene TRBV16 combines with J gene TRBJ2-1; D is possibly TRBD1 (6 bases). Between the trimmed V and J ends, which lost 2 bases and 4 bases, there was a span of 15 bases. Germline V gene lookup returns CDR1 KGHSY and CDR2 FQNENV. The CDR3 is 16 amino acids. The CDR3 sequence is CASSQPLLTGYNEQFF. CDR3 DNA sequence: TGTGCCAGCAGCCAACCCTTACTGACAGGTTACAATGAGCAGTTCTTC. Together with reference TRBV16 and TRBJ2-1, the CDR3 gives the full variable domain: GEEVAQTPKHLVRGEGQKAKLYCAPIKGHSYVFWYQQVLKNEFKFLISFQNENVFDETGMPKERFSAKCLPNSPCSLEIQATKLEDSAVYFCASSQPLLTGYNEQFFGPGTRLTVL.

The chain carries TRBV28 and TRBJ1-6, with a tentative D call TRBD1 (5 bases). This CDR3 contains 17 residues. Germline V lookup: CDR1 MDHEN, CDR2 SYDVKM. Trimming stripped 5 bases from V and 0 bases from J, with 14 bases between. CDR3 protein: CASSPNGGFSYNSPLHF. For the CDR3, the DNA is TGTGCCAGCAGTCCCAACGGGGGTTTCTCCTATAATTCACCCCTCCACTTT.

The chain carries TRBV6-5 and TRBJ2-5, with D tentatively TRBD2 (6 bases). The J call may be incorrect, as the DNA end agrees better with TRBJ2-7. The CDR3 has 14 residues. The V gene's germline CDR1 is MNHEY and CDR2 SVGAGI. CDR3 in amino acids: CASSYGRQAYEQYF. Here the CDR3 DNA reads TGTGCCAGCAGTTACGGGAGGCAGGCCTACGAGCAGTACTTC.

The V gene is TRBV11-1, the J gene TRBJ1-6, with 7 bases fitting TRBD1. This CDR3 is built from 15 residues. V trimming: 5 bases; J trimming: 5 bases; junction bases outside the gene matches: 6. Germline V CDR1 and CDR2: SGHAT, FQDESV (reference sequence). CDR3 in amino acids: CASSPRQGDNSPLHF. The CDR3 coding sequence is TGTGCCAGCAGCCCCCGGCAGGGGGATAATTCACCCCTCCACTTT. The full variable domain, with the rest looked up from reference TRBV11-1 and TRBJ1-6, is EAEVAQSPRYKITEKSQAVAFWCDPISGHATLYWYRQILGQGPELLVQFQDESVVDDSQLPKDRFSAERLKGVDSTLKIQPAELGDSAMYLCASSPRQGDNSPLHFGNGTRLTVT.

This chain links TRBV6-5 with TRBJ2-1, with D perhaps matching TRBD2 (5 bases). Germline CDR1 is MNHEY and CDR2 is SVGAGI. With 5 bases removed from V and 2 bases from J, the gap between germline ends came to 7 bases. CDR3 length: 13 residues. CDR3 bases: TGTGCCAGCAGTAGCGGTCCCTACAATGAGCAGTTCTTC. This gives the protein CASSSGPYNEQFF.

The rearrangement uses TRBV29-1 and TRBJ2-5; 10 bases line up with TRBD1. The J call is doubtful: the DNA matches TRBJ2-7 better. This CDR3 is built from 12 residues. The germline gives CDR1 SQVTM, CDR2 ANQGSEA. The CDR3 sequence: CSIGGTGDEQYF. The CDR3 bases are TGCAGCATCGGGGGGACAGGGGACGAGCAGTACTTC.

This chain uses TRBV5-1 with TRBJ1-6; 8 positions match TRBD1. With 5 bases clipped from V and 8 bases from J, the junction kept 9 bases outside the gene matches. This CDR3 has 15 amino acids. Germline values: CDR1 SGHRS, CDR2 YFSETQ. DNA of the CDR3: TGCGCCAGCAGTTTCCAGGGGGCTTTTGATTCACCCCTCCACTTT. It encodes CASSFQGAFDSPLHF.

The gene calls are TRBV5-6 and TRBJ2-1, with D tentatively TRBD1 (5 bases). The ends were cut back, 3 bases at V and 10 bases at J, with 11 bases in the middle. The CDR3 loop spans 12 amino acids. The germline CDR1 and CDR2 sequences are SGHDT and YYEEEE. CDR3 nucleotide sequence: TGTGCCAGCAGCTCACAGGATTGGGAGCAGTTCTTC. Residues: CASSSQDWEQFF.

This chain joins TRBV15 and TRBJ1-2; D may be TRBD1 (6 bases). This CDR3 comprises 13 residues. CDR1 is LNHNV, CDR2 YYDKDF, per germline (reference sequence). V dropped 3 bases and J dropped 8 bases, with 13 bases sitting between them. CDR3 sequence reads: CATSSGGPWGYTF. In nucleotides, the CDR3 is TGTGCCACCAGCAGTGGGGGCCCCTGGGGCTACACCTTC.